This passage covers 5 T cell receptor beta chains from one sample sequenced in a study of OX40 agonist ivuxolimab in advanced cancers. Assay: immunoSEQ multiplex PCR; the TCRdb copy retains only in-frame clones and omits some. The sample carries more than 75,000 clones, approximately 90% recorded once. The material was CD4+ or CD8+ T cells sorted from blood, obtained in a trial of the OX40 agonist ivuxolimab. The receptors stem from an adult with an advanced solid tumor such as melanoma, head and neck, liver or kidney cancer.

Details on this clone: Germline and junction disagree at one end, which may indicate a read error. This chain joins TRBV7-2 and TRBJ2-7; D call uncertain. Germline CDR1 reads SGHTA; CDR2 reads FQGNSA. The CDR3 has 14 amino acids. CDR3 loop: CASTLALSTYEQYF. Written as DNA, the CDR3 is TGTGCCAGCACCTTAGCCCTTTCTACCTACGAGCAGTACTTC.

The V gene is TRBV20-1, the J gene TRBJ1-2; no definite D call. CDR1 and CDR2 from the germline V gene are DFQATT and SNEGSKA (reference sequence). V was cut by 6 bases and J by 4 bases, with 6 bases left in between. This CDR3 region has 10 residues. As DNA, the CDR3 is TGCAGTGCAGAGATCTATGGCTACACCTTC. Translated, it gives CSAEIYGYTF.

The CDR3 DNA reads TGTGCCAGCAGCACGACAGACGATCAGCCCCAGCATTTT. Translated, it gives CASSTTDDQPQHF. The chain carries TRBV28 and TRBJ1-5; weak D call: TRBD1 (5 bases). Germline V gene sequence: CDR1 MDHEN, CDR2 SYDVKM. V was clipped by 6 bases and J by 5 bases, with 11 bases between them. The CDR3 length is 13 residues.

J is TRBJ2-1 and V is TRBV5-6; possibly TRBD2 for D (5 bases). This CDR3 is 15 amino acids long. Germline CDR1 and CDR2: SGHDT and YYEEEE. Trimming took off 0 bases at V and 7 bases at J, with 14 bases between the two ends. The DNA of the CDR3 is TGTGCCAGCAGCTTGGGCGTGGCACTAGAGAATGAGCAGTTCTTC. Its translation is CASSLGVALENEQFF.

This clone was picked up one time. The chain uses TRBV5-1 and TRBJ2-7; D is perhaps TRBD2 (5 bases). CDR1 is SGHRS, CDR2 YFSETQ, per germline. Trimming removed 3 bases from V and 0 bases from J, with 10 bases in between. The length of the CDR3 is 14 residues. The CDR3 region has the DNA TGCGCCAGCAGCTCGGTGACTAACTCCTACGAGCAGTACTTC. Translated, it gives CASSSVTNSYEQYF.